This T cell receptor (beta chain) derives from a study of blood T cell repertoires in COVID-19. This CDR3 comprises 16 residues. Losses at the gene ends were 5 bases for V and 5 bases for J; bases not matched to a gene: 5. From germline, CDR1 is KGHDR and CDR2 SFDVKD. This clone was seen repeatedly, ten times or more. Produced via immunoSEQ multiplex PCR; TCRdb's table is partial and in-frame only. This sample yields around 260,000 clones, of which 88% are seen a single time; around 9.6% belongs to the top ten. This clonotype was obtained from a woman between 65 and 79 years old with COVID-19, enrolled during active disease. Sequencing was done on a sample of peripheral blood. The gene calls are TRBV24-1 and TRBJ2-5, with 15 bases that match TRBD2. The CDR3 here is CATSGTSGRARETQYF. The CDR3 coding sequence is TGTGCCACCAGTGGGACTAGCGGGAGGGCCAGGGAGACCCAGTACTTC.